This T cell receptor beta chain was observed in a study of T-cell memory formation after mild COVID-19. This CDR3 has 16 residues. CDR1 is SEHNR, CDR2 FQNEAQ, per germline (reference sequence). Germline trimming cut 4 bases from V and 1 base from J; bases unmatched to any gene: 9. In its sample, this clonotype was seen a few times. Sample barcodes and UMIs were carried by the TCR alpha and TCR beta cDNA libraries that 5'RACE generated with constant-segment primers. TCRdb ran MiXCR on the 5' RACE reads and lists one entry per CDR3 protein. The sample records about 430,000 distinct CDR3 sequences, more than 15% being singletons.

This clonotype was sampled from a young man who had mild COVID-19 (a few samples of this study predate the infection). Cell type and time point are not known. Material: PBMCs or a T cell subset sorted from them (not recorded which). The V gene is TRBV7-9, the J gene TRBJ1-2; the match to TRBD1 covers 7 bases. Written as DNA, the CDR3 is TGTGCCAGCAGCTCACGATCGGGACAGATTAACTATGGCTACACCTTC. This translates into CASSSRSGQINYGYTF.